These 21 T cell receptor beta chains share one sample of origin, sequenced in a study of regulatory T cells in long-lasting Graves disease. Regarding time point: newly diagnosed GD, antithyroid drugs for less than 3 months. RNA extracted from PBMCs served as the sequencing template. HTBI primers from iRepertoire and Arm-PCR of CDR3 regions yielded the TCR beta libraries. TCRdb processed the multiplex PCR reads anew with MiXCR; each CDR3 protein has one entry. The repertoire includes about 610,000 distinct CDR3 sequences, 15% to 20% of them detected once, and around 12% sits in the top ten. This sample also appeared in a second study, on T cells in Graves' hyperthyroidism and ophthalmopathy.

The sequencing used peripheral blood mononuclear cells (PBMCs), collected at new diagnosis, from a patient treated with antithyroid drugs. Receptor source: a man younger than 35 with Graves disease.

This clonotype was seen ten or more times. The chain uses TRBV10-1 and TRBJ2-7, with TRBD1 matching 11 bases. This CDR3 region has 15 residues. Trimming removed 4 bases from V and 5 bases from J; junction bases left unmatched: 7. Germline CDR1 and CDR2: WNHNN and SYGVQD (reference sequence). This chain's CDR3 is CASSGTGQGADEQYF. DNA for the CDR3: TGCGCCAGCAGTGGAACTGGACAGGGGGCCGACGAGCAGTACTTC.

The table lists this clonotype with many counts. This chain connects TRBV6-1 to TRBJ1-5, with D possibly being TRBD1 (6 bases). Per germline, CDR1 MNHNS and CDR2 SASEGT. The length of the CDR3 is 13 residues. Deletions cut 5 bases from V and 4 bases from J, with 9 bases between. The CDR3, as DNA: TGTGCCAGCAGTCAGGGGCATAATCAGCCCCAGCATTTT. It specifies CASSQGHNQPQHF.

The chain combines TRBV6-2 or TRBV6-3 with TRBJ1-1; D is uncertain. Germline CDR1 is MNHEY and CDR2 is SVGEGT. This CDR3 region has 15 residues. Trimming removed 0 bases at V and 0 bases at J, with 8 bases between. The CDR3 protein is CASSYSPVMNTEAFF. The CDR3 DNA is TGTGCCAGCAGTTACTCGCCAGTCATGAACACTGAAGCTTTCTTT.

The table lists this clonotype with many counts. The V and J genes are TRBV6-2 or TRBV6-3 and TRBJ2-1; D is unresolved. The germline V gene encodes CDR1 MNHEY and CDR2 SVGEGT. Trimming left V 6 bases short and J 6 bases short, with 15 bases between. This CDR3 is 14 amino acids long. This CDR3 is CASSLAWLGNEQFF. DNA of the CDR3: TGTGCCAGCAGCCTCGCCTGGCTTGGCAATGAGCAGTTCTTC.

The chain recombines TRBV18 with TRBJ2-1; 12 bases are a match to TRBD1. The end of the DNA is better explained by TRBJ2-7, so the J call may be wrong. The length of the CDR3 is 21 residues. CDR1 is KGHSH and CDR2 is LQKENI in the germline V gene. The CDR3, as DNA: TGTGCCAGCTCGGCCGGGACAGGGGGCATGGGTAGCGCCCAAAACCTCTACGAGCAGTACTTC. Translation gives CASSAGTGGMGSAQNLYEQYF.

The J gene is TRBJ2-7, the V gene TRBV2, with TRBD2 matching 8 bases. Germline V CDR1 and CDR2: SNHLY, FYNNEI. J lost 7 bases, V lost 5 bases, and 4 bases had no gene match. There are 12 residues in the CDR3. CDR3 in DNA: TGTGCCAGCAGTCCGGGGGGGGAAGAGCAGTACTTC. This sequence encodes CASSPGGEEQYF.

This clonotype was seen repeatedly, ten times or more. This chain uses TRBV20-1 with TRBJ2-5, with 9 positions matching TRBD1. Trimming at V came to 5 bases and at J to 5 bases, leaving 9 bases not matched to a gene. CDR1 is DFQATT and CDR2 is SNEGSKA in the germline V gene (reference sequence). The CDR3 length is 14 residues. CDR3 sequence: CSASGTGWGETQYF. CDR3 nucleotides: TGCAGTGCTTCCGGGACAGGGTGGGGGGAGACCCAGTACTTC.

This clonotype occurred many times. The J gene is TRBJ2-7, the V gene TRBV28; 9 nucleotides match TRBD1. The CDR3 contains 16 residues. The V and J ends lost 4 bases and 3 bases, in that order; junction bases with no gene match: 10. In germline, CDR1 is MDHEN, CDR2 SYDVKM. CDR3: CASSSMSGTGIYEQYF. CDR3 DNA: TGTGCCAGCAGTTCAATGTCCGGGACAGGGATCTACGAGCAGTACTTC.

The V gene is TRBV6-2 or TRBV6-3, the J gene TRBJ2-3, with no clear D. V was trimmed by 0 bases and J by 2 bases, leaving 18 bases between them. The CDR3 spans 18 residues. CDR1 and CDR2 (germline): MNHEY, SVGEGT. CDR3 residues: CASSYSIAPGDPTDTQYF. CDR3 in DNA: TGTGCCAGCAGTTACTCGATAGCCCCTGGGGATCCCACAGATACGCAGTATTTT.

The gene calls are TRBV5-5 and TRBJ1-1, with D possibly TRBD1 on 6 matching bases. The V gene lost 0 bases and the J gene lost 2 bases, with 17 bases spanning the gap. The CDR3 loop spans 17 amino acids. The germline gives CDR1 SGHKS, CDR2 YYEKEE (reference sequence). The CDR3 protein is CASSLGPGQFYNTEAFF. The CDR3 DNA is TGTGCCAGCAGCTTGGGACCCGGACAGTTTTATAACACTGAAGCTTTCTTT.

This clonotype was detected a few times. The chain combines TRBV6-5 with TRBJ2-2; D gene uncertain. Germline assignment: CDR1 MNHEY and CDR2 SVGAGI. V was shortened by 0 bases and J by 3 bases, with 8 bases between the two germline ends. The CDR3 runs 15 residues. In DNA, the CDR3 is TGTGCCAGCAGTTACTCTAGCACTGACACCGGGGAGCTGTTTTTT. It yields the protein CASSYSSTDTGELFF.

A few counts support this clonotype. The genes are TRBV19 and TRBJ1-3; D is uncertain. Germline lookup yields CDR1 LNHDA and CDR2 SQIVND (reference sequence). Deletions cut 5 bases from V and 0 bases from J, with 11 bases between. This CDR3 region has 15 residues. CDR3 in DNA: TGTGCCAGTAGTCCCCAAGGGAACTCTGGAAACACCATATATTTT. Protein product: CASSPQGNSGNTIYF. Supplemented by reference TRBV19 and TRBJ1-3, the full variable domain reads DGGITQSPKYLFRKEGQNVTLSCEQNLNHDAMYWYRQDPGQGLRLIYYSQIVNDFQKGDIAEGYSVSREKKESFPLTVTSAQKNPTAFYLCASSPQGNSGNTIYFGEGSWLTVV.

The chain links TRBV24-1 to TRBJ1-5; D perhaps matches TRBD1 (6 bases). The germline CDR1 and CDR2 sequences are KGHDR and SFDVKD. Trimming took 4 bases from V and 2 from J, leaving 23 bases between them. This CDR3 has 19 residues. Written as DNA, the CDR3 is TGTGCCACCAGTGAGTTTCGGGGGGCGCGGGTAGTGGGCAATCAGCCCCAGCATTTT. Its protein product is CATSEFRGARVVGNQPQHF.

The genes are TRBV20-1 and TRBJ1-1, with D hard to call. Germline lookup yields CDR1 DFQATT and CDR2 SNEGSKA (reference sequence). V was pared by 3 bases and J by 5 bases, with 19 bases between. The CDR3 length is 15 residues. The CDR3 loop is CSARAVGIGRTEAFF. The DNA of the CDR3 is TGCAGTGCTAGGGCGGTGGGGATCGGGAGGACTGAAGCTTTCTTT.

This clonotype was found a few times. In nucleotides, the CDR3 is TGTGCCAGCAGTGAAGCCGGTTTGGGGAGCGTAAACACCATATATTTT. This sequence encodes CASSEAGLGSVNTIYF. The rearrangement joins TRBV2 to TRBJ1-3; D not certain. The CDR3 length is 16 residues. With 0 bases removed from V and 6 bases from J, the gap between germline ends came to 15 bases. Per germline, CDR1 SNHLY and CDR2 FYNNEI.

This chain links TRBV7-2 with TRBJ2-3; D possibly corresponds to TRBD2 (5 bases). With 3 bases removed from V and 4 bases from J, the gap between germline ends came to 11 bases. The V gene's germline CDR1 is SGHTA and CDR2 FQGNSA. This CDR3 is built from 14 residues. CDR3 DNA sequence: TGTGCCAGCAGCTTCGACGCGAGGGCAGATACGCAGTATTTT. It translates to CASSFDARADTQYF.

V gene TRBV5-1 combines with J gene TRBJ2-5; TRBD2 aligns across 7 bases. V lost 1 base and J lost 5; bases outside the gene matches: 14. The CDR3 spans 17 residues. Germline loops: CDR1 SGHRS, CDR2 YFSETQ. CDR3 loop: CASSLMREGLLYETQYF. The CDR3 nucleotides are TGCGCCAGCAGCTTGATGAGGGAGGGCCTTTTATACGAGACCCAGTACTTC.

This clonotype was seen repeatedly, ten times or more. The chain is built from TRBV6-2 or TRBV6-3 and TRBJ2-7; perhaps TRBD1 as D (6 bases). V shed 2 bases and J shed 6 bases, with 14 bases lying between them. Germline CDR1 is MNHEY and CDR2 is SVGEGT. This CDR3 is built from 14 residues. CDR3: CASSYGQGSSEQYF. In DNA form, the CDR3 reads TGTGCCAGCAGTTACGGTCAGGGGTCTTCCGAGCAGTACTTC.

This clonotype was observed once. This chain joins TRBV25-1 and TRBJ1-1, with D perhaps TRBD1 (5 bases). This CDR3 spans 13 amino acids. V lost 10 bases and J lost 0, with 12 bases in between. The germline CDR1 and CDR2 sequences are MGHDK and SYGVNS. The CDR3 DNA reads TGTGCCACCCGGGGACTGCTGAACACTGAAGCTTTCTTT. Translating it yields CATRGLLNTEAFF.

The chain is built from TRBV5-1 and TRBJ2-3; D uncertain. The CDR3 runs to 15 residues. The germline V gene has CDR1 SGHRS and CDR2 YFSETQ. The V gene lost 0 bases and the J gene lost 2 bases, with 10 bases spanning the gap. The CDR3: CASSLEGHHTDTQYF. CDR3 in DNA: TGCGCCAGCAGCTTGGAAGGGCACCACACAGATACGCAGTATTTT.

The rearrangement joins TRBV3-1 to TRBJ2-1; 9 bases are shared with TRBD1. The germline V gene has CDR1 LGHDT and CDR2 YNNKEL (reference sequence). CDR3 length equals 18 residues. V lost 1 base to trimming and J lost 1 base; unmatched junction nucleotides: 8. DNA for the CDR3: TGTGCCAGCAGCCAAGTCTTTACCGGGACAGGGTCCTACAATGAGCAGTTCTTC. Translated, it gives CASSQVFTGTGSYNEQFF.